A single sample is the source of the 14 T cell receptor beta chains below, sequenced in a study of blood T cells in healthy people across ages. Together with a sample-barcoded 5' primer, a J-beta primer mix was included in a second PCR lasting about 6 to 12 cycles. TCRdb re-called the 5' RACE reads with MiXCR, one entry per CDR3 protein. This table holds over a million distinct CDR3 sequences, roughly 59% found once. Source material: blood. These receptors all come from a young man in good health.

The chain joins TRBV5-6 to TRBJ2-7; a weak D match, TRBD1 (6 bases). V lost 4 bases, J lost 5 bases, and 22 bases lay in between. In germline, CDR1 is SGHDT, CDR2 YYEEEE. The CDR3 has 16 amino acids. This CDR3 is CASSPRGRGIGDEQYF. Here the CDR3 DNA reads TGTGCCAGCAGCCCCCGAGGAAGGGGGATCGGGGACGAGCAGTACTTC.

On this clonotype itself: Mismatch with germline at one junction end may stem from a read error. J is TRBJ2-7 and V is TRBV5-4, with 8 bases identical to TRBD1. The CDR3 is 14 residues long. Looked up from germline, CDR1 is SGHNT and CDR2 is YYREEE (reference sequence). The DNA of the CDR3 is TGTGCCAGCAGCCTCCGGGCAGGGGGCTACGAACAGTACTTC. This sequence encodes CASSLRAGGYEQYF.

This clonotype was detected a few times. The DNA of the CDR3 is TGCAGCGTGACCACCCGACTAGCGGCTAGCACAGATACGCAGTATTTT. Translation: CSVTTRLAASTDTQYF. The chain couples TRBV29-1 to TRBJ2-3; 9 positions agree with TRBD2. CDR3 size: 16 residues. Germline assignment: CDR1 SQVTM and CDR2 ANQGSEA. The ends lost 6 bases at V and 0 bases at J; junction bases unmatched: 10.

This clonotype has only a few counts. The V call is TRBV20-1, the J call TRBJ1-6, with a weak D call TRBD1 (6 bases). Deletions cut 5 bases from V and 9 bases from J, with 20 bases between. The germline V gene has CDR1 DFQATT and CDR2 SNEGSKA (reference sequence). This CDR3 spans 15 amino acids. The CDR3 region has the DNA TGCAGTGCTCACCCCCGGGACATAAGGGGTTCACCCCTCCACTTT. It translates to CSAHPRDIRGSPLHF.

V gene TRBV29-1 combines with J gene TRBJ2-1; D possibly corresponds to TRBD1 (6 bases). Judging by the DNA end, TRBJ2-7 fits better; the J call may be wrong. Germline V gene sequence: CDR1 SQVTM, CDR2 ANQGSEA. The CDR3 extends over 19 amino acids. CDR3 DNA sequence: TGCAGCGTTGGGGGGTTGATACACAGGGAAACCAACTCCTACAATGAGCAGTACTTC. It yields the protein CSVGGLIHRETNSYNEQYF.

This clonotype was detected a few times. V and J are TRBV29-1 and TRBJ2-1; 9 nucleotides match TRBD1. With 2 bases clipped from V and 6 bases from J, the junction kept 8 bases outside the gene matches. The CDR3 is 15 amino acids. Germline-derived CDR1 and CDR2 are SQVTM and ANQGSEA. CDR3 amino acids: CSVETGTGNLNEQFF. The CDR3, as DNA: TGCAGCGTTGAAACCGGGACAGGGAACCTCAATGAGCAGTTCTTC.

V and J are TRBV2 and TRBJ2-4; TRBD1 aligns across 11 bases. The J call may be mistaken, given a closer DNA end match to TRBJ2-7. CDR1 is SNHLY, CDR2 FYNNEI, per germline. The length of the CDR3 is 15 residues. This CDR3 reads CASSAGQGELYEQYF. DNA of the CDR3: TGTGCCAGCAGTGCGGGACAGGGGGAACTCTACGAGCAGTACTTC.

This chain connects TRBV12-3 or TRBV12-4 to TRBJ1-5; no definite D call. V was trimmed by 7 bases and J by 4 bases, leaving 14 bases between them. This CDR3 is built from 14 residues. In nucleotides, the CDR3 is TGTGCCAGCACCCTAGGCAAAGAAAATCAGCCCCAGCATTTT. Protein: CASTLGKENQPQHF.

The CDR3 DNA reads TGTGCCAGCAGTTTCATCGGCCAGGGGGGTACTGAAGCTTTCTTT. It yields the protein CASSFIGQGGTEAFF. The rearrangement joins TRBV12-3 or TRBV12-4 to TRBJ1-1; 7 nucleotides line up with TRBD1. The CDR3 is 15 amino acids. V was clipped by 3 bases and J by 5 bases; unmatched bases: 9.

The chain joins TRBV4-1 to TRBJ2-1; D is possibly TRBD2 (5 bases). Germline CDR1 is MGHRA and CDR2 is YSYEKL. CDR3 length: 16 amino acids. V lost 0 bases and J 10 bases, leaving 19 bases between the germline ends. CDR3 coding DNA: TGCGCCAGCAGCCAAGAGACCTTCCCGGACTGCAAAGAGCAGTTCTTC. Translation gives CASSQETFPDCKEQFF.

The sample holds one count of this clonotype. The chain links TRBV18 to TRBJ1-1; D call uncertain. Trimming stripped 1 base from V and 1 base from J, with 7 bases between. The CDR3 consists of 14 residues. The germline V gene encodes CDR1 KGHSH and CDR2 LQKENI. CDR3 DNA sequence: TGTGCCAGCTCACCACTTAGAGAGAACACTGAAGCTTTCTTT. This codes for CASSPLRENTEAFF.

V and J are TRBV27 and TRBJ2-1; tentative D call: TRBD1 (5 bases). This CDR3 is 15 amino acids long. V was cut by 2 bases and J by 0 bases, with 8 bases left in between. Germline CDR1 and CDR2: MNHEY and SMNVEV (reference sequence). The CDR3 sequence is CASSLGADSYNEQFF. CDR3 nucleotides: TGTGCCAGCAGTTTAGGGGCGGACTCCTACAATGAGCAGTTCTTC.

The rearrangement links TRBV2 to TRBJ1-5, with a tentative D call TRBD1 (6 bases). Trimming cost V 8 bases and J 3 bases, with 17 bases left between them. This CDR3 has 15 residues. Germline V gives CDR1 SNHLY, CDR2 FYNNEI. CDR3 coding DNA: TGTGCCAGCTCCAGGAGGGGGGACCCCAATCAGCCCCAGCATTTT. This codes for CASSRRGDPNQPQHF.

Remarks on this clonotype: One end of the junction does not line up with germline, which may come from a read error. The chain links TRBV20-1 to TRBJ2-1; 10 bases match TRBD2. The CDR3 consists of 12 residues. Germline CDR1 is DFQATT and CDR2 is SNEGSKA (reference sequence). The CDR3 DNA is TGCGGTGCTAGGACTAGCGGCAATGAGCAGTTCTTC. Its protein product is CGARTSGNEQFF.